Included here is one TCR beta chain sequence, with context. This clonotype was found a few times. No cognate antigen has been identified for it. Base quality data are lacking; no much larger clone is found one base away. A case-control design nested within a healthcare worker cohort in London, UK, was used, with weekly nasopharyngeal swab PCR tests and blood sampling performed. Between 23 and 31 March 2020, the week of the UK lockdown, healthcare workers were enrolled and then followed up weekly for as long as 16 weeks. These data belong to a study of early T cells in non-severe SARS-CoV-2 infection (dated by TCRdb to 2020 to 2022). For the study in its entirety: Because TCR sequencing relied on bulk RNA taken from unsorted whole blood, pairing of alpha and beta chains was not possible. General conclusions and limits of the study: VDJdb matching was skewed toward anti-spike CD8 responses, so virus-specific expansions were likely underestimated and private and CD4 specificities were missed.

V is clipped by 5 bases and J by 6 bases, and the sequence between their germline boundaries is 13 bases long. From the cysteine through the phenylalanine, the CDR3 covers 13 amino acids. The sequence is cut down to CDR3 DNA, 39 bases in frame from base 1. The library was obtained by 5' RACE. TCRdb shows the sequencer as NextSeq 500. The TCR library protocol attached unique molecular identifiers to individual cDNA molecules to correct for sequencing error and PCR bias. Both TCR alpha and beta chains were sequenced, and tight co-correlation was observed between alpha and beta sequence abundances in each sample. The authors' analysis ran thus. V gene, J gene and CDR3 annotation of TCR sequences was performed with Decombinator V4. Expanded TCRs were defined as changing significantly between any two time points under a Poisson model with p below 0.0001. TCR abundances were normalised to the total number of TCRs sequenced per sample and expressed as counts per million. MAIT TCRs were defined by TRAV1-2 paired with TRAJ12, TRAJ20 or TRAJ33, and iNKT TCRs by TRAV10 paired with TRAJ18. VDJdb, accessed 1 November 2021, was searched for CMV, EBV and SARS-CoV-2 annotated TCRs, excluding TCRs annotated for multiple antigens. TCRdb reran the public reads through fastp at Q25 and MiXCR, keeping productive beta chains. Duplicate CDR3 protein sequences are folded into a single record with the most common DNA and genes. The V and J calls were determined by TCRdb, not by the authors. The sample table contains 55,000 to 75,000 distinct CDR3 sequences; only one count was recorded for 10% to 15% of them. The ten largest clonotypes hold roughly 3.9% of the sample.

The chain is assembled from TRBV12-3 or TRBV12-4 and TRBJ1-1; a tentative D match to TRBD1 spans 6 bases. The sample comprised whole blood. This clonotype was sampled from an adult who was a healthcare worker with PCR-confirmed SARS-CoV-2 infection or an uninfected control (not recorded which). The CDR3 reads CASSRQGIPEAFF. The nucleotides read TGTGCCAGCAGTCGTCAGGGGATTCCTGAAGCTTTCTTT.